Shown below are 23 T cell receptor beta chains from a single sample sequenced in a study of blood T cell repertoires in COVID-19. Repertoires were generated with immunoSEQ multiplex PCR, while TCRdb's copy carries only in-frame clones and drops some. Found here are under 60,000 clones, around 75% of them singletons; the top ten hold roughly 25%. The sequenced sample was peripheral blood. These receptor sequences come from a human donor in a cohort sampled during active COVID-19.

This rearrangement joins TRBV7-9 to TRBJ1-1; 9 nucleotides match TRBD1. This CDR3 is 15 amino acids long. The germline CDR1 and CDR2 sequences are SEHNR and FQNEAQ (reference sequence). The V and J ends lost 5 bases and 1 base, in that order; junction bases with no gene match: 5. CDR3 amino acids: CASSVGQGRNTEAFF. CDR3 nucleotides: TGTGCCAGCAGCGTTGGACAGGGGAGGAACACTGAAGCTTTCTTT.

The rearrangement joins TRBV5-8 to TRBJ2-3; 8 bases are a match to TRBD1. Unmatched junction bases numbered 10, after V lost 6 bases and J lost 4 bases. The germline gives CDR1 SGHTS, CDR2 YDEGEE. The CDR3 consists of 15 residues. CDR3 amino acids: CASNRGQGGPDTQYF. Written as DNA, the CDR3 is TGTGCCAGCAACCGTGGACAGGGTGGTCCAGATACGCAGTATTTT. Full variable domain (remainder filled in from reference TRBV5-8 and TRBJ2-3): EAGVTQSPTHLIKTRGQQATLRCSPISGHTSVYWYQQALGLGLQFLLWYDEGEERNRGNFPPRFSGRQFPNYSSELNVNALELEDSALYLCASNRGQGGPDTQYFGPGTRLTVL.

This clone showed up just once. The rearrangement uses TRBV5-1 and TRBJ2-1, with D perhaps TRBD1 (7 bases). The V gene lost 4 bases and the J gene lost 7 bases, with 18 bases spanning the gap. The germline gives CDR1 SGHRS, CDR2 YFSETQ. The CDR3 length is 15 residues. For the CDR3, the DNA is TGCGCCAGCAGCCCGACAGGGAATCGGGGGAATGAGCAGTTCTTC. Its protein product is CASSPTGNRGNEQFF.

The CDR3 spells CASSLAGQGLYEQYF. The CDR3 DNA reads TGTGCCAGCAGCTTAGCGGGACAGGGATTGTACGAGCAGTACTTC. The V call is TRBV7-8, the J call TRBJ2-7, with 9 positions matching TRBD1. With 0 bases clipped from V and 4 bases from J, the junction kept 4 bases outside the gene matches. The CDR3 runs 15 residues. Germline-derived CDR1 and CDR2 are SGHVS and FQNEAQ.

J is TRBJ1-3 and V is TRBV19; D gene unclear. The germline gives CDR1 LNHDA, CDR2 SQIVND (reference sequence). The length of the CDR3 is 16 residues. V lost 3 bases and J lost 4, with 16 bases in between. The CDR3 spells CASSIASSLRGNTIYF. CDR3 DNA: TGTGCCAGTAGTATCGCGTCGTCTCTGAGAGGAAACACCATATATTTT. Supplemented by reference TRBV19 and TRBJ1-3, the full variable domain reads DGGITQSPKYLFRKEGQNVTLSCEQNLNHDAMYWYRQDPGQGLRLIYYSQIVNDFQKGDIAEGYSVSREKKESFPLTVTSAQKNPTAFYLCASSIASSLRGNTIYFGEGSWLTVV.

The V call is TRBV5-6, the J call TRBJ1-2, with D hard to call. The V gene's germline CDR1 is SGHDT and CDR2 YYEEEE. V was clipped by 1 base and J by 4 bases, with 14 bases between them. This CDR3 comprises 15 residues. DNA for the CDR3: TGTGCCAGCAGCTTGTTTATAATTTCGAGCTATGGCTACACCTTC. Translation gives CASSLFIISSYGYTF. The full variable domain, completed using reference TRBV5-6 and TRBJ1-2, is DAGVTQSPTHLIKTRGQQVTLRCSPKSGHDTVSWYQQALGQGPQFIFQYYEEEERQRGNFPDRFSGHQFPNYSSELNVNALLLGDSALYLCASSLFIISSYGYTFGSGTRLTVV.

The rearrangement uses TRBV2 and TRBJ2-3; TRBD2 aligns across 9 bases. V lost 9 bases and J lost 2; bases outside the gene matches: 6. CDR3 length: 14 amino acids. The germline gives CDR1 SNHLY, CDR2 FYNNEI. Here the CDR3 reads CARRAGGITDTQYF. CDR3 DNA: TGTGCCAGACGAGCGGGGGGAATCACAGATACGCAGTATTTT. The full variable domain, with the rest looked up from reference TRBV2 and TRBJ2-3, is EPEVTQTPSHQVTQMGQEVILRCVPISNHLYFYWYRQILGQKVEFLVSFYNNEISEKSEIFDDQFSVERPDGSNFTLKIRSTKLEDSAMYFCARRAGGITDTQYFGPGTRLTVL.

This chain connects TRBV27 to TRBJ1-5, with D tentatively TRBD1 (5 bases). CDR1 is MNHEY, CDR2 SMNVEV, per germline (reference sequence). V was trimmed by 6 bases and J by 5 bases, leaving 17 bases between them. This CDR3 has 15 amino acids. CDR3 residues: CASSSRGGWDQPQHF. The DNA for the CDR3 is TGTGCCAGCAGCTCCCGGGGGGGGTGGGATCAGCCCCAGCATTTT.

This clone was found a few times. CDR3 loop: CASSPGTGRDYGYTF. In DNA, the CDR3 is TGTGCCAGCTCACCCGGGACAGGGAGGGACTATGGCTACACCTTC. V usage is TRBV18 and J usage is TRBJ1-2; 9 bases are a match to TRBD1. The CDR3 has 15 residues. The germline V gene encodes CDR1 KGHSH and CDR2 LQKENI. J was trimmed by 3 bases and V by 3 bases; bases with no gene match: 5.

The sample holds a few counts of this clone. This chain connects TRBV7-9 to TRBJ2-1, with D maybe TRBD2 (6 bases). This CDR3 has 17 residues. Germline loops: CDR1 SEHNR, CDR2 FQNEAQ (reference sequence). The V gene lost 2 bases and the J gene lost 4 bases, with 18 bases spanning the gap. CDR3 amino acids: CASSLSVFAGSYNEQFF. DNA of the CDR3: TGTGCCAGCAGCTTATCGGTCTTTGCGGGGAGTTACAATGAGCAGTTCTTC.

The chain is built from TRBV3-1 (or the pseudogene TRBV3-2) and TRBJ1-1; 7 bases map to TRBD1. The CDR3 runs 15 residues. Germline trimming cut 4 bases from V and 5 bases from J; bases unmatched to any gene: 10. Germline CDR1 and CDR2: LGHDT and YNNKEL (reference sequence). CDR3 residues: CASSRDRVGGTEAFF. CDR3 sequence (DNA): TGTGCCAGCAGCCGCGACAGGGTGGGGGGAACTGAAGCTTTCTTT.

The CDR3 reads CASSRGTGELFF. The CDR3 bases are TGTGCCAGCAGTCGGGGAACCGGGGAGCTGTTTTTT. The chain couples TRBV7-9 to TRBJ2-2; a possible D gene is TRBD2 (5 bases). Trimming removed 6 bases from V and 5 bases from J, with 7 bases in between. The CDR3 length is 12 residues. CDR1 SEHNR and CDR2 FQNEAQ come from the germline V gene (reference sequence).

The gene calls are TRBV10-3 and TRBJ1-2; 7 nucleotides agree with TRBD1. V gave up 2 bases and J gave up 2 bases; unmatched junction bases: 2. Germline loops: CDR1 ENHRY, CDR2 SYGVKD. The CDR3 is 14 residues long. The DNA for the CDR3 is TGTGCCATCAGTGAGGCGACAGGGAACTATGGCTACACCTTC. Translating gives CAISEATGNYGYTF.

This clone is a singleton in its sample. CDR3 region: CASSARQTTGELFF. As DNA, the CDR3 is TGTGCCAGCAGCGCCCGACAGACTACCGGGGAGCTGTTTTTT. V gene TRBV9 combines with J gene TRBJ2-2; perhaps TRBD1 as D (5 bases). Trimming removed 3 bases at V and 5 bases at J, with 11 bases between. Germline CDR1 and CDR2: SGDLS and YYNGEE. The CDR3 has 14 amino acids. Drawing the rest from reference TRBV9 and TRBJ2-2, the complete variable domain is DSGVTQTPKHLITATGQRVTLRCSPRSGDLSVYWYQQSLDQGLQFLIQYYNGEERAKGNILERFSAQQFPDLHSELNLSSLELGDSALYFCASSARQTTGELFFGEGSRLTVL.

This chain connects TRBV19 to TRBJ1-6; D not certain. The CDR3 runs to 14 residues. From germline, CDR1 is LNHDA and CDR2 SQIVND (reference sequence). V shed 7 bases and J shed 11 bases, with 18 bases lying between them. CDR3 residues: CASTDTLGLAPLHF. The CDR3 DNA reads TGTGCCAGTACCGATACCCTTGGACTGGCACCCCTCCACTTT.

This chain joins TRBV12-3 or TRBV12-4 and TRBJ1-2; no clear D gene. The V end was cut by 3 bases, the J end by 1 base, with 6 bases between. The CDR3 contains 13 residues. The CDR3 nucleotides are TGTGCCAGCAGTTTTTATAGTAACTATGGCTACACCTTC. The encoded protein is CASSFYSNYGYTF.

For the CDR3, the DNA is TGTGCCACCAGTGACCCGGGACTAGCTGATGACAATGAGCAGTTCTTC. This codes for CATSDPGLADDNEQFF. The rearrangement uses TRBV24-1 and TRBJ2-1, with 9 bases identical to TRBD2. Germline CDR1 is KGHDR and CDR2 is SFDVKD. The CDR3 runs 16 residues. J gave up 5 bases and V 4 bases, and 8 bases lay outside the gene matches.

Here the CDR3 reads CASSESSGRLSEQFF. The CDR3 DNA is TGTGCCAGCAGTGAAAGCAGCGGGAGACTGAGTGAGCAGTTCTTC. This chain connects TRBV2 to TRBJ2-1; 8 positions agree with TRBD2. The CDR3 totals 15 residues. Unmatched junction bases numbered 9, after V lost 2 bases and J lost 9 bases. Germline CDR1 SNHLY, CDR2 FYNNEI. Full variable domain (rest looked up from reference TRBV2 and TRBJ2-1): EPEVTQTPSHQVTQMGQEVILRCVPISNHLYFYWYRQILGQKVEFLVSFYNNEISEKSEIFDDQFSVERPDGSNFTLKIRSTKLEDSAMYFCASSESSGRLSEQFFGPGTRLTVL.

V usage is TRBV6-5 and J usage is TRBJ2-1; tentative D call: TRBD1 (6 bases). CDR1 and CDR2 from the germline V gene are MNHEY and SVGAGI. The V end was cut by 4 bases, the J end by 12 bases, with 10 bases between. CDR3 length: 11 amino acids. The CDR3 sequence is CASSFDRTQFF. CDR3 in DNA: TGTGCCAGCAGTTTTGACAGGACGCAGTTCTTC.

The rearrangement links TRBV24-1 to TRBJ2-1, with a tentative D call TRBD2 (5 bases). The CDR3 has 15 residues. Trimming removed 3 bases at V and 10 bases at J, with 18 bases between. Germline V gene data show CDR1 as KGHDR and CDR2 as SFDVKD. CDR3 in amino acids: CATSDPEAYDGEQFF. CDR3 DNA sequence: TGTGCCACCAGTGATCCGGAGGCCTACGATGGGGAGCAGTTCTTC.

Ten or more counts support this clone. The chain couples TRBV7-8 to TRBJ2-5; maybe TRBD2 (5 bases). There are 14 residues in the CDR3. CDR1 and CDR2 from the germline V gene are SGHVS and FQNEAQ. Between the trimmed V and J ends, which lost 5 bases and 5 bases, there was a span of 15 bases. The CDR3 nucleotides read TGTGCCAGCAGCCGGACGGGGAAGTTGGAGACCCAGTACTTC. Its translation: CASSRTGKLETQYF. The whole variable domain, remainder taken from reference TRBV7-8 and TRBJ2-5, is GAGVSQSPRYKVAKRGQDVALRCDPISGHVSLFWYQQALGQGPEFLTYFQNEAQLDKSGLPSDRFFAERPEGSVSTLKIQRTQQEDSAVYLCASSRTGKLETQYFGPGTRLLVL.

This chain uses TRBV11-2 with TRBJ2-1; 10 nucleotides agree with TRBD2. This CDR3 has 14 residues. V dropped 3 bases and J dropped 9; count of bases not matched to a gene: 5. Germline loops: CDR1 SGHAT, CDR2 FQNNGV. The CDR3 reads CASSLLAGVTEQFF. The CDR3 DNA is TGTGCCAGCAGCTTGCTAGCGGGAGTCACTGAGCAGTTCTTC.

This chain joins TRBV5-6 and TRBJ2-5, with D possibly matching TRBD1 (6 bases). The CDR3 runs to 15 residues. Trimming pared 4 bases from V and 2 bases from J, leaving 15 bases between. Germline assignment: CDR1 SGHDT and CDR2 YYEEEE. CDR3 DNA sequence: TGTGCCAGCAGCCGGGGTGGGGGCCGGCAAGAGACCCAGTACTTC. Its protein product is CASSRGGGRQETQYF.